The clone carrying this TCR beta chain has a single count. Antigen unknown. These data come from a study of somatic mutations in cytotoxic T cells in rheumatoid arthritis. Study context: It was right after diagnosis, before any treatment, that patient blood (30 ml EDTA) was drawn.

Study-wide points: Unlike healthy controls, rheumatoid arthritis patients had CD8+ clonality that increased with age. Slight TRBV07 underrepresentation in rheumatoid arthritis patients went unadjusted for multiple comparisons.

Purity of the CD4+ and CD8+ cells, isolated by positive magnetic bead selection, was checked by flow cytometry. V lost 5 bases and J 1 base, leaving 19 bases between the germline ends. The CDR3 has 17 residues. Germline V gives CDR1 MDHEN, CDR2 SYDVKM. Repertoires were generated with immunoSEQ multiplex PCR, while TCRdb's copy carries only in-frame clones and drops some. The sample lists under 20,000 clones; 75% to 90% were seen once. This sequence joins TRBV28 and TRBJ2-3; D gene unclear. Sequenced: CD8+ T cells sorted from blood. The clonotype originates from a woman in her thirties or forties with rheumatoid arthritis. For the CDR3, the DNA is TGTGCCAGCAGTGAAATTGGAGAGTTTTACGGCACAGATACGCAGTATTTT. The encoded protein is CASSEIGEFYGTDTQYF.